These 2 T cell receptor beta chains were sequenced from one sample in a study of regulatory T cells in long-lasting Graves disease (dated by TCRdb to the early 2020s). Library construction relied on multiplex PCR. For sequencing, an Illumina HiSeq 4000 was employed. TCR beta libraries were built with iRepertoire HTBI primers and Arm-PCR amplification of CDR3 regions. TCRdb reprocessing: public reads trimmed at Q25 with fastp, clones called with MiXCR, in-frame beta chains kept. CDR3 protein sequences are deduplicated, and each keeps its most common genes and DNA. The sample table contains fewer than 450,000 distinct CDR3 sequences; only one count was recorded for about a fifth of them. The ten largest clones represent around 21% of the sample. Per the publication, the time point label means: persistent/refractory GD, antithyroid drugs over 5 years with positive TRAb. For both TCR sequencing and RNA sequencing, RNA was extracted from PBMCs using TRIzol.

The sequenced sample was peripheral blood mononuclear cells (PBMCs), obtained when the disease was refractory, from a patient treated with antithyroid drugs. The receptor source for this set is a female donor with Graves disease.

This clonotype was detected a few times. This chain joins TRBV30 and TRBJ1-1; D uncertain. Deletions cut 4 bases from V and 5 bases from J, with 8 bases between. CDR3 length: 11 residues. In germline, CDR1 is GTSNPN, CDR2 SVGIG (reference sequence). The CDR3 nucleotides read TGTGCCTGGACCGTGGGTACTGAAGCTTTCTTT. It is translated as CAWTVGTEAFF.

This clonotype appeared many times. The chain combines TRBV12-3 or TRBV12-4 with TRBJ1-6; D ambiguous. The CDR3 extends over 14 amino acids. V was shortened by 2 bases and J by 7 bases, with 9 bases between the two germline ends. CDR3 sequence reads: CASSLFVSNSPLHF. The DNA for the CDR3 is TGTGCCAGCAGTTTATTCGTCTCAAATTCACCCCTCCACTTT.